A selection of T cell receptor beta chains follows, all from one sample in a study of STAT5B mutations in CD4+ large granular lymphocyte leukemia. Clones were sequenced by immunoSEQ multiplex PCR, and TCRdb holds only the in-frame ones, with some missing. Of under 40,000 clones in the sample, around two thirds were seen once. The sample comprised CD4+ T cells from blood buffy coats. The receptor source for this set is a human donor in good health. The conserved cysteine and the conserved F or W are not part of the CDR3 here. Each record gives: J gene, D gene, V gene, CDR3 protein. A D gene is named only where the DNA matches it firmly.

>TRBJ1-1|TRBD1|TRBV19
ASSRGQGLGTEAF
>TRBJ1-1|-|TRBV4-1
ASSQVEGVNTEAF
>TRBJ2-5|-|TRBV7-8
ASEKGETQY
>TRBJ1-3|-|TRBV30
AWSVLVDTIY
>TRBJ1-2|-|TRBV27
ASSLSGRALRYT
>TRBJ1-1|TRBD1|TRBV5-1
ASTRDRGNTEAF
>TRBJ1-5|-|TRBV30
AWRLGVGTGIQPQH
>TRBJ2-2|-|TRBV29-1
SVAQDQNTGELF
>TRBJ1-2|-|TRBV11-2
ASSLEGNYGYT
>TRBJ1-5|-|TRBV2
ASSEIGGLSNQPQH
>TRBJ1-2|-|TRBV7-8
ASSFRTALIQSNYGYT
>TRBJ2-2|TRBD2|TRBV28
ASSSLLAERGPLRTGELF
>TRBJ2-7|-|TRBV20-1
GVGQQY
>TRBJ1-3|-|TRBV19
ASRGDRSYRNTIY
>TRBJ2-3|-|TRBV28
ASSLLGVTQY
>TRBJ1-2|-|TRBV9
ASSVSIGGGYT
>TRBJ1-2|-|TRBV9
ASRQGNYGYT
>TRBJ2-2|-|TRBV15
ATSRSRVGSGELF
>TRBJ2-3|TRBD2|TRBV29-1
SVAQTSGGPTDTQY
>TRBJ1-4|-|TRBV6-5
ASKEPLNEKLF
>TRBJ2-3|TRBD1|TRBV18
ASSTGQAKINTDTQY
>TRBJ2-5|TRBD1|TRBV4-1
ASSQETGTRKTQY
>TRBJ1-2|-|TRBV9
ASSPSFGSDRGYT
>TRBJ1-5|-|TRBV27
ASSLQGLGNQPQH
>TRBJ1-2|-|TRBV7-3
ASSFEGLSGYT
>TRBJ2-7|TRBD2|TRBV7-2
ASSPRGSSGGSYEQY
>TRBJ2-1|-|TRBV7-9
ASSLVGLPSENEQF
>TRBJ2-3|TRBD2|TRBV28
ASSERGVRSTDTQY
>TRBJ2-2|-|TRBV6-1
ASSSLLGLF
>TRBJ2-1|TRBD2|TRBV4-2
ASSHRGGITFDEQF
>TRBJ1-1|TRBD1|TRBV28
ASSLLGTGEGEAF
>TRBJ1-1|TRBD1|TRBV2
ASSRDRGRTTEAF
>TRBJ2-1|-|TRBV10-3
ATRGPAGYNEQF
>TRBJ2-2|-|TRBV10-3
AISEGTGAGELF
>TRBJ2-1|TRBD2|TRBV5-6
ASSLVPGLAVYNEQF
>TRBJ2-2|-|TRBV4-2
ASSQEATYTGELF
>TRBJ2-5|TRBD2|TRBV11-2
ASRRPGLAVETQY
>TRBJ2-6|TRBD1|TRBV25-1
ASSWTGTGANVLT
>TRBJ2-2|-|TRBV7-2
ASSLALLGQNTGELF
>TRBJ2-3|-|TRBV15
ADPPQTRDITTDTQY
>TRBJ1-1|TRBD1|TRBV9
ASSVTGAIWAF
>TRBJ1-3|-|TRBV6-6
ASILAGSGNTIY
>TRBJ2-7|-|TRBV10-3
AISEPSSGQY
>TRBJ2-2|TRBD2|TRBV27
ASSLKVGGAYTGELF
>TRBJ1-5|-|TRBV28
ASSLAPEPQH
>TRBJ2-7|-|TRBV29-1
SVEAFSGTGRNEQY
>TRBJ1-5|-|TRBV7-3
ASSPDRNQPQH
>-|TRBD1|TRBV18
ASSPGQGTYEQY
>TRBJ1-1|-|TRBV6-1
ASSGEGGPTEAF
>TRBJ1-2|-|TRBV29-1
SVELSNYGYT
>TRBJ2-5|TRBD2|TRBV6-5
ASSSGLAGGRETQY